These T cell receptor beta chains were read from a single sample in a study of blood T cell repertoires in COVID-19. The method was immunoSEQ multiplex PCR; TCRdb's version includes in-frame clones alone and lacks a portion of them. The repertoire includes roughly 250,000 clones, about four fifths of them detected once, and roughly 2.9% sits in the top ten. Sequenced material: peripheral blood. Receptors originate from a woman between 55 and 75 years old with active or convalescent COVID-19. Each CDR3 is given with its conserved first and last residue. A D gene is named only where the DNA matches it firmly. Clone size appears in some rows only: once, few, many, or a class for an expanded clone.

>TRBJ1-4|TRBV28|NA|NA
TGTGCCAGCAGTTCCAGTGAAAAACTGTTTTTT
CASSSSEKLFF
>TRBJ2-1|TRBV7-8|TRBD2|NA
TGTGCCAGCAGCTCCGGGGGGTACAATGAGCAGTTCTTC
CASSSGGYNEQFF
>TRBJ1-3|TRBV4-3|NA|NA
TGCGCCAGCAGCCAAGTATCTAGCTCTGGAAACACCATATATTTT
CASSQVSSSGNTIYF
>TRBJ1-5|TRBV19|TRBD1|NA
TGTGCCAGTAGTAGACAGGGGAATGATCAGCCCCAGCATTTT
CASSRQGNDQPQHF
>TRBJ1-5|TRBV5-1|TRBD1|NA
TGCGCCAGCAGCTTGGGGCAGGGGGATCAGCCCCAGCATTTT
CASSLGQGDQPQHF
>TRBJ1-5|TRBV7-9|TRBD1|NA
TGTGCCAGCAGCGTAGGGGACAGGGAGCGTCAGCCCCAGCATTTT
CASSVGDRERQPQHF
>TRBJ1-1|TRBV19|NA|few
TGTGCCAGTAGTACCATGACAGGTGAAGCTTTCTTT
CASSTMTGEAFF
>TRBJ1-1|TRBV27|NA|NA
TGTGCCAGCAGTTTAACTCATTACAGGGCTTTGAACACTGAAGCTTTCTTT
CASSLTHYRALNTEAFF
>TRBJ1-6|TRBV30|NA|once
TGTGCCTGGAGTGTAAACAGCTTAAATTCACCCCTCCACTTT
CAWSVNSLNSPLHF
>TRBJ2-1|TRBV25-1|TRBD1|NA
TGTGCCAGCAGTCTTACCGACAGGGGGAGCTCCTACAATGAGCAGTTCTTC
CASSLTDRGSSYNEQFF
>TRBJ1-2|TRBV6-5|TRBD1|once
TGTGCCAGCAGTTGGACAGGTGACGGCTATGGCTACACCTTC
CASSWTGDGYGYTF
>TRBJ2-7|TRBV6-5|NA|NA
TGTGCCAGCAGTTACGGAGGCAGGGGCGACGAGCAGTACTTC
CASSYGGRGDEQYF
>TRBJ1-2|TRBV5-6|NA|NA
TGTGCCAGCAGCCTTCACGCCATCACGGGATTTTATGGCTACACCTTC
CASSLHAITGFYGYTF
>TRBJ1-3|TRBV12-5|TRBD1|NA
TGTGCTAGTGGTACTCTCGGGACAGGGTCCGACTTCGACTCTGGAAACACCATATATTTT
CASGTLGTGSDFDSGNTIYF
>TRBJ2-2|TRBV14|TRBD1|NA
TGTGCCAGCAGCCCGGACAGGTCGGGCACCGGGGAGCTGTTTTTT
CASSPDRSGTGELFF
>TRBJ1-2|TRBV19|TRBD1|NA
TGTGCCAGTAGTATCAACAGGGGATCTAACTATGGCTACACCTTC
CASSINRGSNYGYTF
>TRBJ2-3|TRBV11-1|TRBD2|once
TGTGCCAGCAGCCCCTGGACTAGCGGGGAATTAGATACGCAGTATTTT
CASSPWTSGELDTQYF
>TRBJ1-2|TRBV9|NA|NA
TGTGCCAGCAGCGTAGAGGTGGAGGGGACTGGCTACACCTTC
CASSVEVEGTGYTF